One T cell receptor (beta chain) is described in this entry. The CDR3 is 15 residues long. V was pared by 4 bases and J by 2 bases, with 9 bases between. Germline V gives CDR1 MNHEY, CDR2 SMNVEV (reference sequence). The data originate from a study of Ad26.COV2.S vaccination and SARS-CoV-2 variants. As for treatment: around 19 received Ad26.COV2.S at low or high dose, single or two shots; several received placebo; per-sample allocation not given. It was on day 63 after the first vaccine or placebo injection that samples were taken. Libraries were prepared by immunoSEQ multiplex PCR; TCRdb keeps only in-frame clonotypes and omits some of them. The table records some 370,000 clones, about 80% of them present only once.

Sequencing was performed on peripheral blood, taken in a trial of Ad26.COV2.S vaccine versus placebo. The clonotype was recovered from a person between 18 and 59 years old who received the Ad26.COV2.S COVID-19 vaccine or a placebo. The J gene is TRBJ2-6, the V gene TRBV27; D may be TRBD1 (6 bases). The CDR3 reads CASSWGRPGANVLTF. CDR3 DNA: TGTGCCAGCAGTTGGGGGCGGCCTGGGGCCAACGTCCTGACTTTC.